A single sample is the source of the 24 T cell receptor beta chains below, sequenced in a study of blood T cells in healthy people across ages. With a J-beta primer mix and a sample-barcoded 5' primer, a second PCR ran about 7 to 12 cycles. TCRdb re-called the 5' RACE reads with MiXCR, one entry per CDR3 protein. This table holds over 1,500,000 distinct CDR3 sequences, just under 50% found once. The specimen was blood. These receptor sequences come from a woman between 35 and 50 years old in good health.

The V and J genes are TRBV29-1 and TRBJ1-1, with a tentative D call TRBD1 (6 bases). This CDR3 is 11 amino acids long. CDR1 SQVTM and CDR2 ANQGSEA come from the germline V gene. V lost 8 bases to trimming and J lost 6 bases, with 13 bases between them. The CDR3 DNA reads TGCAGCTTCCTGGGGGGCTCTGAAGCTTTCTTT. Its translation: CSFLGGSEAFF. Complete variable domain (other parts from reference TRBV29-1 and TRBJ1-1): SAVISQKPSRDICQRGTSLTIQCQVDSQVTMMFWYRQQPGQSLTLIATANQGSEATYESGFVIDKFPISRPNLTFSTLTVSNMSPEDSSIYLCSFLGGSEAFFGQGTRLTVV.

The chain combines TRBV24-1 with TRBJ2-3, with D perhaps matching TRBD2 (5 bases). The CDR3 totals 14 residues. Trimming pared 3 bases from V and 11 bases from J, leaving 17 bases between. The germline CDR1 and CDR2 sequences are KGHDR and SFDVKD. CDR3 loop: CATSDPTGGREQYF. CDR3 nucleotides: TGTGCCACCAGTGATCCGACTGGAGGCCGTGAGCAGTATTTT.

This clonotype occurred a few times. The chain couples TRBV11-2 to TRBJ2-7, with D maybe TRBD2 (5 bases). Germline V lookup: CDR1 SGHAT, CDR2 FQNNGV. This CDR3 spans 14 amino acids. The V and J ends lost 10 bases and 0 bases respectively, with 16 bases between them. The CDR3 protein is CATQGPGSSYEQYF. The DNA for the CDR3 is TGTGCCACGCAAGGGCCGGGAAGCTCCTACGAGCAGTACTTC. Together with reference TRBV11-2 and TRBJ2-7, the CDR3 gives the full variable domain: EAGVAQSPRYKIIEKRQSVAFWCNPISGHATLYWYQQILGQGPKLLIQFQNNGVVDDSQLPKDRFSAERLKGVDSTLKIQPAKLEDSAVYLCATQGPGSSYEQYFGPGTRLTVT.

V and J are TRBV27 and TRBJ1-5, with 8 nucleotides matching TRBD1. The ends lost 5 bases at V and 1 base at J; junction bases unmatched: 13. This CDR3 is 18 amino acids long. Germline assignment: CDR1 MNHEY and CDR2 SMNVEV (reference sequence). CDR3 bases: TGTGCCAGCAGTCGGCGGACAGGGACCTCCTTCAGCAATCAGCCCCAGCATTTT. It codes for CASSRRTGTSFSNQPQHF.

This clonotype was observed a few times. The V gene is TRBV5-1, the J gene TRBJ2-1; tentative D call: TRBD2 (5 bases). V gave up 2 bases and J gave up 0 bases, with 12 bases separating them. Looked up from germline, CDR1 is SGHRS and CDR2 is YFSETQ. This CDR3 spans 16 amino acids. CDR3 DNA sequence: TGCGCCAGCAGCTTAACTAGTTCGAGCTCCTACAATGAGCAGTTCTTC. This translates into CASSLTSSSSYNEQFF.

Many counts were recorded for this clonotype. J is TRBJ2-5 and V is TRBV29-1, with 9 bases that match TRBD1. Looked up from germline, CDR1 is SQVTM and CDR2 is ANQGSEA. The trim removed 2 bases at V and 4 bases at J, leaving 2 bases unmatched. The CDR3 is 13 residues long. The CDR3 coding sequence is TGCAGCGTTGAACCGACAGGGGGAGAGACCCAGTACTTC. It translates to CSVEPTGGETQYF.

V and J are TRBV6-2 or TRBV6-3 and TRBJ2-5, with unresolved D. Per the germline V gene, CDR1 is MNHEY and CDR2 is SVGEGT. The V end was cut by 2 bases, the J end by 6 bases, with 16 bases between. The CDR3 runs to 15 residues. CDR3 loop: CASSYPTGRKKTQYF. The CDR3 DNA is TGTGCCAGCAGTTACCCTACGGGCCGAAAAAAGACCCAGTACTTC.

The chain couples TRBV7-2 to TRBJ1-4; possibly TRBD1 for D (6 bases). The CDR3 is 16 residues long. The ends were cut back, 5 bases at V and 8 bases at J, with 21 bases in the middle. Germline V gives CDR1 SGHTA, CDR2 FQGNSA. CDR3 sequence: CASSPNPQGLTEKLFF. DNA of the CDR3: TGTGCCAGCAGCCCGAATCCCCAGGGGCTGACGGAAAAACTGTTTTTT.

As concerns this clonotype: At one boundary the junction diverges from the germline segment, which might be a read error. The chain recombines TRBV20-1 with TRBJ2-7; D is ambiguous. Germline lookup yields CDR1 DFQATT and CDR2 SNEGSKA (reference sequence). There are 13 residues in the CDR3. In DNA, the CDR3 is TGCAATGCTAGACAAAGAAGCTCCTACGAGCAGTACTTC. It is translated as CNARQRSSYEQYF.

This chain links TRBV28 with TRBJ2-7; 9 bases map to TRBD1. The CDR3 length is 13 residues. V gave up 6 bases and J gave up 5 bases; unmatched junction bases: 5. Germline CDR1 is MDHEN and CDR2 is SYDVKM. The CDR3 here is CASSTGTGNEQYF. The CDR3 bases are TGTGCCAGCAGCACCGGGACAGGGAACGAGCAGTACTTC.

This chain uses TRBV4-2 with TRBJ1-2; 7 bases fit TRBD1. The CDR3 is made up of 15 amino acids. Germline V CDR1 and CDR2: LGHNA, YNFKEQ. The V and J ends lost 0 bases and 4 bases, in that order; junction bases with no gene match: 5. The CDR3 loop reads CASSQDIGQVYGYTF. The CDR3 region has the DNA TGTGCCAGCAGCCAAGACATCGGACAGGTCTATGGCTACACCTTC.

This clonotype was observed a few times. V is TRBV29-1 and J is TRBJ2-3, with 8 bases matching TRBD2. Germline V lookup: CDR1 SQVTM, CDR2 ANQGSEA. The V segment lost 5 bases and the J segment 9 bases; nucleotides outside the gene matches: 1. The CDR3 spans 10 residues. CDR3 bases: TGCAGCGTTAGCGGGGGCACGCAGTATTTT. Translating it yields CSVSGGTQYF.

A note on this clonotype: A read error may produce the germline difference seen at one junction end. The chain joins TRBV4-2 to TRBJ2-6; D ambiguous. The CDR3 length is 16 residues. Per germline, CDR1 LGHNA and CDR2 YNFKEQ. CDR3 coding DNA: TGTACCAGCAGCCAAGAAATAGGGTCTGGGGCCAACGTCCTGACTTTC. Protein: CTSSQEIGSGANVLTF.

The chain recombines TRBV4-2 with TRBJ1-1, with D uncertain. The V gene's germline CDR1 is LGHNA and CDR2 YNFKEQ. V lost 0 bases, J lost 10 bases, and 9 bases lay in between. The CDR3 spans 12 residues. The DNA for the CDR3 is TGTGCCAGCAGCCAAGATGTGGTCGGAGCTTTCTTT. This encodes CASSQDVVGAFF.

This sequence joins TRBV20-1 and TRBJ2-1; TRBD2 matches 9 bases. The CDR3 covers 15 residues. The germline V gene has CDR1 DFQATT and CDR2 SNEGSKA (reference sequence). Trimming took 4 bases from V and 8 from J; bases not matched to a gene: 12. This CDR3 reads CSAIVPGLAIYEQFF. In DNA, the CDR3 is TGCAGTGCTATAGTTCCAGGACTAGCGATTTATGAGCAGTTCTTC.

This sequence joins TRBV6-4 and TRBJ2-1, with D unresolved. The CDR3 runs to 15 residues. Between the trimmed V and J ends, which lost 6 bases and 1 base, there was a span of 13 bases. The germline gives CDR1 MRHNA, CDR2 SNTAGT. The CDR3: CASRKDHPSYNEQFF. The CDR3 DNA is TGTGCCAGCAGGAAGGACCACCCTTCCTACAATGAGCAGTTCTTC.

This clonotype was counted a single time. The genes are TRBV6-5 and TRBJ2-1; the D gene is possibly TRBD2 (5 bases). The CDR3 length is 13 residues. Between the trimmed V and J ends, which lost 7 bases and 9 bases, there was a span of 16 bases. Germline V gene lookup returns CDR1 MNHEY and CDR2 SVGAGI. This chain's CDR3 is CASIGFGVGEQFF. The CDR3 region has the DNA TGTGCCAGCATTGGGTTCGGGGTTGGTGAGCAGTTCTTC.

This clonotype was seen more than once but under ten times. The V call is TRBV5-1, the J call TRBJ2-4; 9 bases are shared with TRBD2. With the DNA end fitting TRBJ2-7 better, the J assignment may be wrong. CDR3 length: 14 residues. The germline V gene has CDR1 SGHRS and CDR2 YFSETQ. This CDR3 is CASSSGTSIYEQYF. CDR3 sequence (DNA): TGCGCCAGCAGCTCCGGGACTAGCATATACGAGCAGTACTTC.

The chain is built from TRBV6-5 and TRBJ2-1; 14 nucleotides line up with TRBD2. Germline V gene data show CDR1 as MNHEY and CDR2 as SVGAGI. This CDR3 is built from 15 residues. V lost 3 bases to trimming and J lost 11 bases; unmatched junction nucleotides: 6. In nucleotides, the CDR3 is TGTGCCAGCAGTTATCCCGGGACTAGCGGGGGTAAGCAGTTCTTC. It is translated as CASSYPGTSGGKQFF.

The V gene is TRBV5-1, the J gene TRBJ2-1; 7 bases fit TRBD1. V lost 7 bases to trimming and J lost 5 bases; unmatched junction nucleotides: 9. Germline V gene lookup returns CDR1 SGHRS and CDR2 YFSETQ. There are 14 residues in the CDR3. The CDR3 reads CASGTVDNHNEQFF. The CDR3 coding sequence is TGCGCCAGCGGGACAGTGGACAATCACAATGAGCAGTTCTTC.

The J gene is TRBJ2-3, the V gene TRBV7-2; D not certain. Trimming stripped 5 bases from V and 9 bases from J, with 12 bases between. Germline-derived CDR1 and CDR2 are SGHTA and FQGNSA. This CDR3 contains 12 residues. The CDR3 nucleotides are TGTGCCAGCAGCCCCGGCGTCTTCACGCAGTATTTT. Translated: CASSPGVFTQYF.

This chain uses TRBV2 with TRBJ2-1; D may be TRBD2 (6 bases). Trimming left V 4 bases short and J 4 bases short, with 20 bases between. The CDR3 runs 17 residues. Germline CDR1 is SNHLY and CDR2 is FYNNEI. CDR3 in DNA: TGTGCCAGCAGTGGTCGAGGAGGGCTAGGGGCTTACAATGAGCAGTTCTTC. It translates to CASSGRGGLGAYNEQFF.

V usage is TRBV4-3 and J usage is TRBJ2-5; D is tentatively TRBD1 or TRBD2 (6 bases each). CDR1 and CDR2 from the germline V gene are LGHNA and YSLEER. V dropped 0 bases and J dropped 2 bases, with 10 bases sitting between them. This CDR3 spans 15 amino acids. This CDR3 is CASSQDRGRQETQYF. CDR3 bases: TGCGCCAGCAGCCAAGATCGGGGGCGGCAAGAGACCCAGTACTTC.

This clonotype was detected a few times. This chain links TRBV6-1 with TRBJ1-5, with D hard to call. V was pared by 1 base and J by 2 bases, with 9 bases between. The CDR3 is 15 residues long. Germline CDR1 reads MNHNS; CDR2 reads SASEGT. Here the CDR3 reads CASSEDPSGNQPQHF. CDR3 nucleotides: TGTGCCAGCAGTGAAGACCCAAGCGGCAATCAGCCCCAGCATTTT.